The entry below gives a single T cell receptor (beta chain) sequence along with its context. Its antigen is still unknown. These data come from a study of molecular identifiers for immune sequencing clone quantification. Germline CDR1 MNHEY, CDR2 SVGEGT. The CDR3 is 17 amino acids. The V end lost 8 bases, the J end lost 6 bases, and 27 bases lay between the germline ends. Study-level points and caveats: The study found clones above 20 RNA copies held over 99% of effector molecules and under 1% in naive cells.

Previously described methods and listed TCR primers were used for bulk TCR libraries. TCRdb re-called the PCR reads through MiXCR, storing one row per CDR3 protein. The sample yields under 600,000 distinct CDR3 sequences, roughly a fifth seen once. The sequence derives from a human donor in good health. Some libraries in this study had Jurkat cell RNA spiked in. Input material: naive CD8+ T cells from blood, with Jurkat cell RNA spiked in. Sample subset: FACS-sorted CD8+CD4-CCR7+CD45RA+ naive T cells. The rearrangement joins TRBV6-2 or TRBV6-3 to TRBJ2-3; possible D gene TRBD2, 6 bases. CDR3: CASDSIERREKTDTQYF. The CDR3 DNA sequence: TGTGCCAGCGACTCCATAGAGCGACGGGAGAAGACGGATACGCAGTATTTT.